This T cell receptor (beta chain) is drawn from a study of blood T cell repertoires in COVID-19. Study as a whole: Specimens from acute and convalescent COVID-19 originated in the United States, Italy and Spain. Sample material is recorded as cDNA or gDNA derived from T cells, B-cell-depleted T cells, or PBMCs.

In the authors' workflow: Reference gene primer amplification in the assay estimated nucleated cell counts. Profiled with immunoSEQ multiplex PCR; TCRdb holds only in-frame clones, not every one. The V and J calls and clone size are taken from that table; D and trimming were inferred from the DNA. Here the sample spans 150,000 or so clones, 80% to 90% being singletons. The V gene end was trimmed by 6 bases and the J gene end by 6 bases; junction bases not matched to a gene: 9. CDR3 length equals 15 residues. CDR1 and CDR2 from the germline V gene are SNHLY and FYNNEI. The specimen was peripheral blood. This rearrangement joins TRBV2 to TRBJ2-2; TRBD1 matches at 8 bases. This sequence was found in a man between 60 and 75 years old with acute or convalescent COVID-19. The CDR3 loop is CASRERTGRSGELFF. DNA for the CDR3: TGTGCCAGCAGAGAAAGGACAGGGCGGTCCGGGGAGCTGTTTTTT.